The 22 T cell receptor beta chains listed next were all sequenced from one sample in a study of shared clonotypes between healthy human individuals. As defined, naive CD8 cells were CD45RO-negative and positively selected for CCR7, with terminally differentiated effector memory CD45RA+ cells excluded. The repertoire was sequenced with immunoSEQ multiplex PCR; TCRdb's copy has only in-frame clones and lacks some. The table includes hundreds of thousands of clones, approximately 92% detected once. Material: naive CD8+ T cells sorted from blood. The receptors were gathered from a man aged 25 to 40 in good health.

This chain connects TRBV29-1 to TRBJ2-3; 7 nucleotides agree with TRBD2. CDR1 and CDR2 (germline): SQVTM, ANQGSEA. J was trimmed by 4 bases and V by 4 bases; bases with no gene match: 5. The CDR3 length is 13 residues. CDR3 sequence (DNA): TGCAGCGTTGGCCTGGCGGGAGCAGATACGCAGTATTTT. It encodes CSVGLAGADTQYF.

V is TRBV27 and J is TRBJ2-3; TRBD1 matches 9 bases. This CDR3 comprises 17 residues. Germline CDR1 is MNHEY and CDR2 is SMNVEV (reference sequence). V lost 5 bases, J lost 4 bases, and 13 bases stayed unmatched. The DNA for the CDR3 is TGTGCCAGCAGTATTCGCAAGGGACAGGGTTCTGCAGATACGCAGTATTTT. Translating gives CASSIRKGQGSADTQYF.

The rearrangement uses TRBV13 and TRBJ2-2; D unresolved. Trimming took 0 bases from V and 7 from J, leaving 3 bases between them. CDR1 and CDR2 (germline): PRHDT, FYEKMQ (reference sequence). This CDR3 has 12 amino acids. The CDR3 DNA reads TGTGCCAGCAGCTTAGGTGGCGGGGAGCTGTTTTTT. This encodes CASSLGGGELFF. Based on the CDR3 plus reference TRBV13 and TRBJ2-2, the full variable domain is AAGVIQSPRHLIKEKRETATLKCYPIPRHDTVYWYQQGPGQDPQFLISFYEKMQSDKGSIPDRFSAQQFSDYHSELNMSSLELGDSALYFCASSLGGGELFFGEGSRLTVL.

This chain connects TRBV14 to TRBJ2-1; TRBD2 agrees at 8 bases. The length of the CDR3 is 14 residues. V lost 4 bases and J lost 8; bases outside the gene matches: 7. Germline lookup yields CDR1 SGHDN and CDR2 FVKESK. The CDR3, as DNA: TGTGCCAGCAGCCCGGGGACTAGTTTCTATGAGCAGTTCTTC. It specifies CASSPGTSFYEQFF. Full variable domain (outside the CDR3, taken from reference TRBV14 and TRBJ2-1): EAGVTQFPSHSVIEKGQTVTLRCDPISGHDNLYWYRRVMGKEIKFLLHFVKESKQDESGMPNNRFLAERTGGTYSTLKVQPAELEDSGVYFCASSPGTSFYEQFFGPGTRLTVL.

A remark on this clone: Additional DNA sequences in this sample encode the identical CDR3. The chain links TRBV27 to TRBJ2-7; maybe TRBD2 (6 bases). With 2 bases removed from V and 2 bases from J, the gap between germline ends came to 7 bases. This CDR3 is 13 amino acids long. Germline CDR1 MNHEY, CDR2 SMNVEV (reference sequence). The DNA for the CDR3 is TGTGCCAGCAGTTTAGCGGGGACCTACGAGCAGTACTTC. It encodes CASSLAGTYEQYF.

CDR3 nucleotides: TGTGCCAGCAGTGACGGGGGTCTCACTGAAGCTTTCTTT. This encodes CASSDGGLTEAFF. The chain carries TRBV6-5 and TRBJ1-1; possible D gene TRBD1, 5 bases. This CDR3 region has 13 residues. Deletions cut 5 bases from V and 4 bases from J, with 11 bases between. In germline, CDR1 is MNHEY, CDR2 SVGAGI.

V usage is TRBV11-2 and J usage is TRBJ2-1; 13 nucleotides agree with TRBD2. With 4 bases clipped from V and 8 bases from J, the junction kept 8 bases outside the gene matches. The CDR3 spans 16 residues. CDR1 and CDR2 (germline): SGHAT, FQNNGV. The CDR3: CASSSGTSGKSDEQFF. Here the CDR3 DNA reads TGTGCCAGCAGCTCGGGGACTAGCGGGAAGAGCGATGAGCAGTTCTTC.

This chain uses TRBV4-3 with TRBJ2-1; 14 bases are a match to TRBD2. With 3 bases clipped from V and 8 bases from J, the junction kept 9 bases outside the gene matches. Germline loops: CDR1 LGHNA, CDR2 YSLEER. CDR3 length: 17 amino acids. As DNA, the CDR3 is TGCGCCAGCAGCCATGGGACCGGGACTAGCGGGAGTCATGAGCAGTTCTTC. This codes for CASSHGTGTSGSHEQFF.

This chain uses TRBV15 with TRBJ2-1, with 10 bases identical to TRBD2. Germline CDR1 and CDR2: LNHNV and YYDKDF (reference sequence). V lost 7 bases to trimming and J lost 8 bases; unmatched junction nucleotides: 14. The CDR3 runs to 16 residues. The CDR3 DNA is TGTGCCACCACGGGGGAAGCGGGAGGGCCCGGGGATGAGCAGTTCTTC. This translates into CATTGEAGGPGDEQFF.

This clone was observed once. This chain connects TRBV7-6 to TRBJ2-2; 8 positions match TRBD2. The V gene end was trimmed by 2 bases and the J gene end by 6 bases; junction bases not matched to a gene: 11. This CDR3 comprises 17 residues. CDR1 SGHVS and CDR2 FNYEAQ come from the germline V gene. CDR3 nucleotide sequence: TGTGCCAGCAGCTTATTCTGGACTAGCTCCTCTCCCGGGGAGCTGTTTTTT. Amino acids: CASSLFWTSSSPGELFF.

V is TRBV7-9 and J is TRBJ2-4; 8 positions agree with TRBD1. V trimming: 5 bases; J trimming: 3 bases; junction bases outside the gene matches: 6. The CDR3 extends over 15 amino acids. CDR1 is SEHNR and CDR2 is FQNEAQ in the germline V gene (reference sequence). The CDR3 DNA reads TGTGCCAGCAGCCCCGGACAGGGAGGCAAAAACATTCAGTACTTC. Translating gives CASSPGQGGKNIQYF. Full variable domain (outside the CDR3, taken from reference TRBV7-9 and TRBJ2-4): DTGVSQNPRHKITKRGQNVTFRCDPISEHNRLYWYRQTLGQGPEFLTYFQNEAQLEKSRLLSDRFSAERPKGSFSTLEIQRTEQGDSAMYLCASSPGQGGKNIQYFGAGTRLSVL.

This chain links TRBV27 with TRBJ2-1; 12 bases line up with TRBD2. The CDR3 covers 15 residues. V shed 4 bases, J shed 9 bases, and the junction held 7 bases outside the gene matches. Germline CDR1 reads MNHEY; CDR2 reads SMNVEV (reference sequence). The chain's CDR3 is CASSSPGLAGPEQFF. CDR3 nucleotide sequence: TGTGCCAGCAGTTCTCCGGGACTAGCGGGTCCTGAGCAGTTCTTC.

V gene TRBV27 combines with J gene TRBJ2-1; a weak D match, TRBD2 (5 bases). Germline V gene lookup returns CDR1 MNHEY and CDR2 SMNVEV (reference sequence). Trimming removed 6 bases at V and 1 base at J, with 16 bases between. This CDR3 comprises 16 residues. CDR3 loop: CASSEEGLSSYNEQFF. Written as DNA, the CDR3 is TGTGCCAGCAGCGAAGAGGGCCTTAGTTCCTACAATGAGCAGTTCTTC.

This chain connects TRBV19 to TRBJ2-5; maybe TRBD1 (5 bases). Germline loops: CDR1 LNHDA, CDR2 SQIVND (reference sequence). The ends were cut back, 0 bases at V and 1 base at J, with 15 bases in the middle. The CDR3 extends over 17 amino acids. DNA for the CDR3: TGTGCCAGTAGTATAGATCTGACGGACACGTCCCAAGAGACCCAGTACTTC. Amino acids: CASSIDLTDTSQETQYF.

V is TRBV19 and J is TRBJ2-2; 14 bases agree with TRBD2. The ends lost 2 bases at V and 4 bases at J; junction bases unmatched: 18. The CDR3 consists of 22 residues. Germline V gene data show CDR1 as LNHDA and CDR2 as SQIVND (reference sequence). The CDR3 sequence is CASSIPPTGLAGDESSTGELFF. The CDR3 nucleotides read TGTGCCAGTAGTATACCCCCCACGGGACTAGCGGGAGATGAGAGTAGCACCGGGGAGCTGTTTTTT.

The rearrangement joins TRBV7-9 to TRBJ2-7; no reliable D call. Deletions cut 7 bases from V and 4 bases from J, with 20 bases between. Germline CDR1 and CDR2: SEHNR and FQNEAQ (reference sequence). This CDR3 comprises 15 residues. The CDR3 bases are TGTGCCAGCACCCCCTCCGGCGCGGACCTATACGAGCAGTACTTC. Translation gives CASTPSGADLYEQYF.

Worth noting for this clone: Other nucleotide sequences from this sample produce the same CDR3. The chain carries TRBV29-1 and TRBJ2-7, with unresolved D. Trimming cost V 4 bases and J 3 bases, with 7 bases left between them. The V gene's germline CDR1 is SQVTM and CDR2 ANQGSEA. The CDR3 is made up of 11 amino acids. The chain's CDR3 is CSVGSGYEQYF. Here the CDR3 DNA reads TGCAGCGTTGGGTCCGGCTACGAGCAGTACTTC.

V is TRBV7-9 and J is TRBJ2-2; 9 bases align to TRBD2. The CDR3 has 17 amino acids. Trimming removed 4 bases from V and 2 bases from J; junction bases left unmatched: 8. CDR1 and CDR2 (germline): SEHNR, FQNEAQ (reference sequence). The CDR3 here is CASSSVSGSYNTGELFF. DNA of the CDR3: TGTGCCAGCAGCTCGGTTAGCGGGAGTTATAACACCGGGGAGCTGTTTTTT.

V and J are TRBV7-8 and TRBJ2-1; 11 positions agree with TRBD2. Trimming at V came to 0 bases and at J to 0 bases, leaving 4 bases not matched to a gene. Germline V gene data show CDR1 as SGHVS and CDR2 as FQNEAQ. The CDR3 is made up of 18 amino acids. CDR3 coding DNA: TGTGCCAGCAGCTTAGCCGTAGCGGGAGGGAGCTCCTACAATGAGCAGTTCTTC. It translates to CASSLAVAGGSSYNEQFF.

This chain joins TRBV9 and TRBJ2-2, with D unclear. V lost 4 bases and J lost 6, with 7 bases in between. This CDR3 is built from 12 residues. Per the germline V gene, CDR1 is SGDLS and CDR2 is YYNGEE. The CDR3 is CASSLAPGELFF. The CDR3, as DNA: TGTGCCAGCAGCCTGGCTCCCGGGGAGCTGTTTTTT.

CDR3 amino acids: CASSPNSGWAPYEQYF. The CDR3 DNA sequence: TGTGCCAGCAGCCCGAACTCTGGTTGGGCCCCCTACGAGCAGTACTTC. The chain is built from TRBV14 and TRBJ2-7; no clear D. From germline, CDR1 is SGHDN and CDR2 FVKESK. The V end was cut by 4 bases, the J end by 2 bases, with 18 bases between. The CDR3 sequence is 16 residues long.

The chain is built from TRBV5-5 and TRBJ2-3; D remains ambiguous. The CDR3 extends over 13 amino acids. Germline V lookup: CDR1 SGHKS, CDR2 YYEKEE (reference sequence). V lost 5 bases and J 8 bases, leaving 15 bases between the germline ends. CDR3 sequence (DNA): TGTGCCAGCAGATTGAAGGAACGGGTTACGCAGTATTTT. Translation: CASRLKERVTQYF.